The source of this T cell receptor beta chain is a study of T cell responses to AZD1222 COVID-19 vaccine. The CDR3 is 16 residues long. Trimming took 2 bases from V and 0 from J; bases not matched to a gene: 7. Germline V gives CDR1 KGHSH, CDR2 LQKENI. On this clone itself: The antigen remains unidentified.

General observations from the study: Possibly, clonal diversity was underestimated; donors were largely white British and included more females.

Using immunoSEQ multiplex PCR, the repertoire was profiled, and TCRdb retains in-frame clones only, with some absent. The table records roughly 120,000 clones, roughly nine tenths of them present only once. The input for sequencing was peripheral blood, taken on day 0 of AZD1222 vaccination. The TCR was taken from an adult in good health. J is TRBJ2-7 and V is TRBV18; 7 bases line up with TRBD1. CDR3 protein: CASSPNRDRSSYEQYF. The CDR3 DNA is TGTGCCAGCTCACCAAACCGGGACAGATCCTCCTACGAGCAGTACTTC.